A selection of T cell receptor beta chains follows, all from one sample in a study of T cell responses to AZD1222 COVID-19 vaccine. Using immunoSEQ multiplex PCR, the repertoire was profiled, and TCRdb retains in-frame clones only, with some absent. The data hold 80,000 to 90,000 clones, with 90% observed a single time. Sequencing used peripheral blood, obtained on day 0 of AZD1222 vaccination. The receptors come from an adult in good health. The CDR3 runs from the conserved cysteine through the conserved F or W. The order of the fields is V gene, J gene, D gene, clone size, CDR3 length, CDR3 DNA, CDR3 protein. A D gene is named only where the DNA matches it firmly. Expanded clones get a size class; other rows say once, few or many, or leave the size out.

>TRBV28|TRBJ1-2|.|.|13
TGTGCCAGCAGTATGGGGGTCGGCTATGGCTACACCTTC
CASSMGVGYGYTF
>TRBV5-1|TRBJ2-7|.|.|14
TGCGCCAGCAGCTTGGCGTCAGATGGCGACGAGCAGTACTTC
CASSLASDGDEQYF
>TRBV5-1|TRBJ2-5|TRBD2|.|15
TGCGCCAGCAAACTAGCGGGAGGAAGTTTCGAGACCCAGTACTTC
CASKLAGGSFETQYF
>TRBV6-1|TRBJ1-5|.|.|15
TGTGCCAGCAGTGAGGCGGGGTGGGGAAATCAGCCCCAGCATTTT
CASSEAGWGNQPQHF
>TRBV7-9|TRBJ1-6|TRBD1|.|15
TGTGCCAGCAGCTCGGACAGGGAGAAAAATTCACCCCTCCACTTT
CASSSDREKNSPLHF
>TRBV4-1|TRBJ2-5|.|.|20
TGCGCCAGCAGCCCCACCCGAACAGGTTGGACTGAGGGCTTCAAAGAGACCCAGTACTTC
CASSPTRTGWTEGFKETQYF
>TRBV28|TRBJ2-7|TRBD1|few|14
TGTGCCAGCAGACGTGAACAGGGGAAACGTGAGCAGTACTTC
CASRREQGKREQYF
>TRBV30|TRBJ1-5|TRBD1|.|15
TGTGCCTGGAGTGTACGGGACAGGGACAATCAGCCCCAGCATTTT
CAWSVRDRDNQPQHF
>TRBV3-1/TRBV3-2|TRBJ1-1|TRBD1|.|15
TGTGCCAGCAGCCTCGTCCAGGGGGTGAACACTGAAGCTTTCTTT
CASSLVQGVNTEAFF
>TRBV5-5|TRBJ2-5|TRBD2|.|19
TGTGCCAGCAGCTTACGAGGGACTAGCGGGGGATCGTACCAAGAGACCCAGTACTTC
CASSLRGTSGGSYQETQYF
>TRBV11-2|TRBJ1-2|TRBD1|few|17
TGTGCCAGCAGCTTCGTAGGACAGGCCCATTCGGGCTATGGCTACACCTTC
CASSFVGQAHSGYGYTF
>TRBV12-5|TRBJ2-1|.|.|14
TGTGCTAGTGGTTTGATGGCCAGCAGTAATGAGCAGTTCTTC
CASGLMASSNEQFF
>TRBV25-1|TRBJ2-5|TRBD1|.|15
TGTGCCAGCACCGGGACAGGCACAAACCAAGAGACCCAGTACTTC
CASTGTGTNQETQYF
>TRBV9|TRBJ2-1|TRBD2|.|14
TGTGCCAGCAGCAAGAGCGGGAGGGCTAATGAGCAGTTCTTC
CASSKSGRANEQFF
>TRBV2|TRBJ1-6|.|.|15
TGTGCCAGCAACACGGACAGCTCCTATAATTCACCCCTCCACTTT
CASNTDSSYNSPLHF
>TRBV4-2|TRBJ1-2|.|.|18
TGTGCCAGCAGCCAAGCCCGCCAAGGGTTGACGGAGTTCTATGGCTACACCTTC
CASSQARQGLTEFYGYTF
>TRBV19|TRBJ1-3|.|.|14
TGTGCCAGTAATGCGGGGCAATTTGGAAACACCATATATTTT
CASNAGQFGNTIYF
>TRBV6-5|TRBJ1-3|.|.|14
TGTGCCAGCAGTTACTCCTTCTCTGGAAACACCATATATTTT
CASSYSFSGNTIYF
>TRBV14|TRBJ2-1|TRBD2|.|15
TGTGCCAGCAGCCAAGTTGGACTAGGAAGCAATGAGCAGTTCTTC
CASSQVGLGSNEQFF
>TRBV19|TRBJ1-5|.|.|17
TGTGCCAGTAGTATAGATCCCGCCACCGCTTACAATCAGCCCCAGCATTTT
CASSIDPATAYNQPQHF
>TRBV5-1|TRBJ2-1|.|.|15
TGCGCCAGCTCCCAGGGGGGAGGCGGAAACAATGAGCAGTTCTTC
CASSQGGGGNNEQFF
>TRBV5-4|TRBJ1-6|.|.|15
TGTGCCAGCAGCTTCGGGGACCCAACAGGTTCACCCCTCCACTTT
CASSFGDPTGSPLHF
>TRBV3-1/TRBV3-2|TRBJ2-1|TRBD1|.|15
TGTGCCAGCAGCGCCACAGGGGACTCCTACAATGAGCAGTTCTTC
CASSATGDSYNEQFF
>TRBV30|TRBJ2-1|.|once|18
TGTGCCTGGAGCAAATACCCCCCCCGAGGTGAATTTGACAATGAGCAGTTCTTC
CAWSKYPPRGEFDNEQFF
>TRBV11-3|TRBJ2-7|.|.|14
TGTGCCAGCATCCAAGCGGATCTCTCCTACGAGCAGTACTTC
CASIQADLSYEQYF
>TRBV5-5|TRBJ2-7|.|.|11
TGTGCCAGCAGCCCCTCCTACGAGCAGTACTTC
CASSPSYEQYF
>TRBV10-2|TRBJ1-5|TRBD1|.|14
TGCGCCAGCAGCACAACAGGGGGTAACCAGCCCCAGCATTTT
CASSTTGGNQPQHF
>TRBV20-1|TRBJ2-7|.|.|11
TGCAGTGCTAGACATAGCGGCGAGCAGTACTTC
CSARHSGEQYF
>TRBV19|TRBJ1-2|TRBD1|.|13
TGTGCCAGTAGACCGGGGACAGCCGATGGCTACACCTTC
CASRPGTADGYTF
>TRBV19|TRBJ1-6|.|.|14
TGTGCCAGTAGTATTACGGGGTTTAATTCACCCCTCCACTTT
CASSITGFNSPLHF
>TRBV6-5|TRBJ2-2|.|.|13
TGTGCCAGCCGGGACACTAACACCGGGGAGCTGTTTTTT
CASRDTNTGELFF
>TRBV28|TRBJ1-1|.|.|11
TGTGCCAGCAGGCTCGACACTGAAGCTTTCTTT
CASRLDTEAFF